This T cell receptor (beta chain) is drawn from a study of T cell responses to AZD1222 COVID-19 vaccine. Study observations and caveats: The donor group comprised mostly white British people and more females; the analysis possibly underestimated clonal diversity. Repertoire collection took place solely once the T cell response had peaked. Spike regions recognized by vaccine-associated CD4 TCRs spanned the protein, led by 160-218 and 743-854. Spike-specific TCR breadth and depth rose after two AZD1222 doses.

Comments on this clone: The antigen remains unidentified.

Germline values: CDR1 SGDLS, CDR2 YYNGEE. There are 15 residues in the CDR3. The V and J ends lost 4 bases and 0 bases respectively, with 13 bases between them. Generated by immunoSEQ multiplex PCR, the TCRdb table keeps only in-frame clones and is missing some. The table records roughly 80,000 clones, around 90% of them present only once. This material consisted of peripheral blood, taken on day 0 of MenACWY control vaccination. The genes are TRBV9 and TRBJ1-1; no clear D gene. The clonotype originates from an adult in good health. The CDR3 region is CASSSGSAVNTEAFF. The DNA for the CDR3 is TGTGCCAGCAGCTCCGGTTCCGCGGTGAACACTGAAGCTTTCTTT. The variable domain in full, with the rest retrieved from reference TRBV9 and TRBJ1-1, is DSGVTQTPKHLITATGQRVTLRCSPRSGDLSVYWYQQSLDQGLQFLIQYYNGEERAKGNILERFSAQQFPDLHSELNLSSLELGDSALYFCASSSGSAVNTEAFFGQGTRLTVV.